A single sample is the source of the 13 T cell receptor beta chains below, sequenced in a study of regulatory T cells in long-lasting Graves disease. HTBI primers from iRepertoire and Arm-PCR of CDR3 regions yielded the TCR beta libraries. One entry per CDR3 protein, called by TCRdb with MiXCR from the multiplex PCR reads. The data show about 430,000 distinct CDR3 sequences, 21% seen once. Time point meaning: persistent/refractory GD, antithyroid drugs over 5 years with positive TRAb. RNA extracted from PBMCs served as the sequencing template. The source material was peripheral blood mononuclear cells (PBMCs), sampled when the disease was refractory, from a patient treated with antithyroid drugs. Receptors originate from a female donor with Graves disease.

This clonotype has more than one count but fewer than ten. The chain employs TRBV5-6 and TRBJ1-2; 7 bases agree with TRBD1. Germline V lookup: CDR1 SGHDT, CDR2 YYEEEE. The V gene end was trimmed by 4 bases and the J gene end by 2 bases; junction bases not matched to a gene: 8. The CDR3 loop spans 15 amino acids. CDR3 loop: CASSPWGQRNYGYTF. In nucleotides, the CDR3 is TGTGCCAGCAGCCCCTGGGGACAGCGAAACTATGGCTACACCTTC.

The table lists this clonotype with a few counts. This sequence joins TRBV7-9 and TRBJ1-1, with a weak D call TRBD1 (5 bases). The CDR3 spans 16 residues. V was shortened by 5 bases and J by 0 bases, with 16 bases between the two germline ends. The germline gives CDR1 SEHNR, CDR2 FQNEAQ (reference sequence). CDR3 residues: CASSDVPGNMNTEAFF. The CDR3 DNA sequence: TGTGCCAGCAGCGACGTCCCAGGGAACATGAACACTGAAGCTTTCTTT.

This clonotype has ten or more counts. Here the CDR3 reads CASSREGTAYEQYF. The DNA for the CDR3 is TGTGCCAGCAGTCGAGAAGGCACAGCGTACGAGCAGTACTTC. The V gene is TRBV6-1, the J gene TRBJ2-7; D is unclear. Germline-derived CDR1 and CDR2 are MNHNS and SASEGT. CDR3 size: 14 residues. The V end lost 5 bases, the J end lost 4 bases, and 15 bases lay between the germline ends.

V usage is TRBV20-1 and J usage is TRBJ2-1, with TRBD2 matching 14 bases. V lost 6 bases, J lost 10 bases, and 8 bases stayed unmatched. From germline, CDR1 is DFQATT and CDR2 SNEGSKA (reference sequence). CDR3 length: 14 amino acids. DNA for the CDR3: TGCAGTGCGATTGGGACTAGCGGGAGAGGCGAGCAGTTCTTC. It is translated as CSAIGTSGRGEQFF.

Details on this clonotype: This may arise from a read error, as a much more abundant clone is one base away. The conserved final phenylalanine or tryptophan is absent from the CDR3, which likely points to a read error. The gene calls are TRBV24-1 and TRBJ1-2; no clear D gene. Per germline, CDR1 KGHDR and CDR2 SFDVKD. V gave up 9 bases and J gave up 5 bases, with 3 bases separating them. The length of the CDR3 is 9 residues. CDR3 sequence: CATPYGYTL. CDR3 nucleotides: TGTGCCACCCCTTATGGCTACACCCTC.

This clonotype showed up just once. The chain joins TRBV28 to TRBJ2-1; 7 bases are shared with TRBD2. The V gene's germline CDR1 is MDHEN and CDR2 SYDVKM. CDR3 length: 17 residues. Trimming cost V 3 bases and J 4 bases; bases outside gene matches: 12. The CDR3 DNA sequence: TGTGCCAGCAGTTTCGAGTGGGGCGGGAGTGTTTACAATGAGCAGTTCTTC. Its protein is CASSFEWGGSVYNEQFF.

The sample holds many counts of this clonotype. This rearrangement joins TRBV6-1 to TRBJ2-7; no clear D. The V gene's germline CDR1 is MNHNS and CDR2 SASEGT. Trimming pared 3 bases from V and 4 bases from J, leaving 4 bases between. The CDR3 has 11 residues. CDR3 sequence reads: CASSDRYEQYF. The CDR3 nucleotides are TGTGCCAGCAGTGACAGGTACGAGCAGTACTTC.

This clonotype was detected many times. J is TRBJ1-4 and V is TRBV20-1; D remains unclear. The germline gives CDR1 DFQATT, CDR2 SNEGSKA (reference sequence). The length of the CDR3 is 13 residues. Trimming stripped 0 bases from V and 5 bases from J, with 7 bases between. The CDR3 bases are TGCAGTGCTAGAGATGCCAGCAATGAAAAACTGTTTTTT. Protein sequence: CSARDASNEKLFF.

The chain couples TRBV4-1 to TRBJ2-7; 14 positions agree with TRBD2. Trimming at V came to 3 bases and at J to 4 bases, leaving 11 bases not matched to a gene. Germline values: CDR1 MGHRA, CDR2 YSYEKL. CDR3 length: 18 amino acids. CDR3 bases: TGCGCCAGCAGCCATTATGTATCGGGACTAGCGGGAGTGTACGAGCAGTACTTC. As protein: CASSHYVSGLAGVYEQYF.

This clonotype has just a few counts. The rearrangement joins TRBV5-1 to TRBJ2-7; 7 bases are shared with TRBD1. The CDR3 spans 14 residues. The junction had 4 bases not matched to a gene; V was cut back by 2 bases and J by 2 bases. Germline CDR1 is SGHRS and CDR2 is YFSETQ. CDR3 bases: TGCGCCAGCAGCTTCGACAGGGCTCCCTACGAGCAGTACTTC. This encodes CASSFDRAPYEQYF. Supplemented by reference TRBV5-1 and TRBJ2-7, the full variable domain reads KAGVTQTPRYLIKTRGQQVTLSCSPISGHRSVSWYQQTPGQGLQFLFEYFSETQRNKGNFPGRFSGRQFSNSRSEMNVSTLELGDSALYLCASSFDRAPYEQYFGPGTRLTVT.

The rearrangement joins TRBV6-4 to TRBJ2-2; the match to TRBD2 covers 12 bases. Germline loops: CDR1 MRHNA, CDR2 SNTAGT. This CDR3 is 20 amino acids long. J was trimmed by 3 bases and V by 5 bases; bases with no gene match: 16. CDR3 sequence: CASSRPSPPLAGGDTGELFF. In nucleotides, the CDR3 is TGTGCCAGCAGTCGTCCTAGTCCCCCTCTAGCGGGAGGGGACACCGGGGAGCTGTTTTTT.

The chain employs TRBV10-1 and TRBJ2-2; a possible D gene is TRBD2 (5 bases). CDR1 and CDR2 (germline): WNHNN, SYGVQD (reference sequence). V shed 5 bases and J shed 6 bases, with 13 bases lying between them. This CDR3 is 14 amino acids long. The CDR3 loop is CASSMAPRAGELFF. DNA for the CDR3: TGCGCCAGCAGTATGGCGCCGAGGGCCGGGGAGCTGTTTTTT.

The gene calls are TRBV19 and TRBJ2-2; 7 bases map to TRBD1. This CDR3 is built from 16 residues. The V gene end was trimmed by 5 bases and the J gene end by 1 base; junction bases not matched to a gene: 7. Germline V gene data show CDR1 as LNHDA and CDR2 as SQIVND (reference sequence). The CDR3 is CASSAPRTGNTGELFF. CDR3 DNA sequence: TGTGCCAGTAGTGCCCCCAGGACAGGGAACACCGGGGAGCTGTTTTTT.